This entry features one T cell receptor beta chain sequence. Its antigen is unknown. Germline lookup yields CDR1 LNHDA and CDR2 SQIVND (reference sequence). This CDR3 spans 18 amino acids. V shed 6 bases and J 7 bases; nucleotides not matched to a gene: 18. PCR involved 60 Vbeta and 13 Jbeta primers. Profiled with immunoSEQ multiplex PCR; TCRdb holds only in-frame clones, not every one. The table lists 130,000 or so clones, over 65% of them singletons. These data are taken from a study of cytomegalovirus exposure and HLA in healthy donors. Study-wide results and limits: Presence/absence analyses assumed roughly uniform sequencing depth across donors, which may not hold. A list of 150 or so TCR beta chains associated with cytomegalovirus was given. Most of the CMV-associated TCR beta chains (in a later analysis) appeared to be HLA-restricted. In a later analysis, an Asian-associated ancestry cluster reportedly showed fewer N-insertions than the roughly 730-donor mean.

The source of this sequence is a man aged 25-45 years in good health and CMV-seronegative. The sequenced sample consisted of PBMCs. J is TRBJ2-7 and V is TRBV19; 13 bases line up with TRBD2. CDR3 nucleotide sequence: TGTGCCAGTAGCCCGTACCTGACTAGCGGGGGGTCAGCGAGGGAGCAGTACTTC. Amino acid sequence: CASSPYLTSGGSAREQYF.